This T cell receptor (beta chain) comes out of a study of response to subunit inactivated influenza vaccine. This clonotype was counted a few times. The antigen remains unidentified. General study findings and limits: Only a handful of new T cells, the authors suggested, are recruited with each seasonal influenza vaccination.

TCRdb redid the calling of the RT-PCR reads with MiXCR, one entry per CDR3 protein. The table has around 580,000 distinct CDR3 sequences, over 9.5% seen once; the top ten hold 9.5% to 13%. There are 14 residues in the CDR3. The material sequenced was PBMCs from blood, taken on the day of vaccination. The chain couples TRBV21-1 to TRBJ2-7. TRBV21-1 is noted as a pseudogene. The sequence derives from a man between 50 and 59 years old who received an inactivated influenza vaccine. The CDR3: CASSESRSSYEQYF. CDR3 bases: TGTGCCAGCAGCGAAAGCCGGAGCTCCTACGAGCAGTACTTC.